This passage covers 9 T cell receptor beta chains from one sample sequenced in a study of blood T cell repertoires in COVID-19. The table came from immunoSEQ multiplex PCR; TCRdb's copy has only in-frame clones and leaves some out. The sample lists roughly 500,000 clones, roughly 87% occurring once. What was sequenced was peripheral blood. The receptor source for this set is a man between 18 and 29 years old with COVID-19, enrolled during active disease.

In regard to this clone: This may be a read error: a much more frequent sequence differs by one nucleotide. The V gene is TRBV5-1, the J gene TRBJ2-5, with TRBD2 identical over 8 bases. Unmatched junction bases numbered 13, after V lost 1 base and J lost 5 bases. Germline values: CDR1 SGHRS, CDR2 YFSETQ. CDR3 length: 17 amino acids. The CDR3 DNA reads as TGCGCCAGCAGCTTGAGTGCGGGGGGCGGTGGGTTTGAGACCCAGTACTTC. Translation: CASSLSAGGGGFETQYF.

The chain combines TRBV3-1 (or the pseudogene TRBV3-2) with TRBJ2-3; D is possibly TRBD2 (6 bases). The germline V gene encodes CDR1 LGHDT and CDR2 YNNKEL (reference sequence). The V and J ends lost 1 base and 5 bases respectively, with 13 bases between them. The length of the CDR3 is 15 residues. CDR3 in amino acids: CASSQAGTGGDTQYF. In DNA form, the CDR3 reads TGTGCCAGCAGCCAAGCAGGCACCGGGGGAGATACGCAGTATTTT.

The rearrangement uses TRBV2 and TRBJ1-1; D gene ambiguous. This CDR3 is 12 amino acids long. V gave up 8 bases and J gave up 1 base, with 8 bases separating them. Germline values: CDR1 SNHLY, CDR2 FYNNEI. CDR3 in amino acids: CASGLGNTEAFF. As DNA, the CDR3 is TGTGCCAGCGGACTGGGGAACACTGAAGCTTTCTTT.

The V gene is TRBV27, the J gene TRBJ1-4; a weak D match, TRBD1 (6 bases). The CDR3 spans 14 residues. V shed 2 bases and J shed 6 bases, with 10 bases lying between them. From germline, CDR1 is MNHEY and CDR2 SMNVEV (reference sequence). The CDR3 region is CASSLMGTHEKLFF. CDR3 coding DNA: TGTGCCAGCAGTTTAATGGGGACACATGAAAAACTGTTTTTT.

The chain recombines TRBV27 with TRBJ2-7; tentative D call: TRBD1 (6 bases). V lost 4 bases and J lost 4, with 14 bases in between. The germline CDR1 and CDR2 sequences are MNHEY and SMNVEV (reference sequence). The CDR3 loop spans 14 amino acids. CDR3 DNA sequence: TGTGCCAGCAGTTCTCTCCAGGGGCTGTACGAGCAGTACTTC. Translating gives CASSSLQGLYEQYF.

V gene TRBV18 combines with J gene TRBJ1-5, with D unclear. Germline CDR1 is KGHSH and CDR2 is LQKENI. The ends were cut back, 6 bases at V and 3 bases at J, with 9 bases in the middle. The CDR3 loop spans 13 amino acids. The CDR3 protein is CASSPGINQPQHF. The CDR3 DNA reads as TGTGCCAGCTCGCCCGGGATCAATCAGCCCCAGCATTTT.

In this sample, this clone turned up once. The same CDR3 arises from other DNA sequences in this sample as well. V and J are TRBV27 and TRBJ1-4; weak D call: TRBD1 (5 bases). This CDR3 region has 14 residues. The V end was cut by 3 bases, the J end by 1 base, with 6 bases between. The V gene's germline CDR1 is MNHEY and CDR2 SMNVEV (reference sequence). For the CDR3, the DNA is TGTGCCAGCAGTTTCCAGGGAACTAATGAAAAACTGTTTTTT. Encoded protein: CASSFQGTNEKLFF.

The chain recombines TRBV7-3 with TRBJ1-6; TRBD1 matches 9 bases. CDR3 length equals 16 residues. Germline CDR1 and CDR2: SGHTA and FQGTGA. Trimming removed 2 bases from V and 6 bases from J; junction bases left unmatched: 5. Here the CDR3 reads CASSLLGTGSNSPLHF. CDR3 nucleotide sequence: TGTGCCAGCAGCTTATTAGGGACAGGGTCTAATTCACCCCTCCACTTT.

The chain employs TRBV29-1 and TRBJ2-1; 7 nucleotides line up with TRBD2. V lost 6 bases to trimming and J lost 6 bases; unmatched junction nucleotides: 5. The CDR3 runs 12 residues. Germline CDR1 SQVTM, CDR2 ANQGSEA. The CDR3 loop is CSVLAGPNEQFF. In nucleotides, the CDR3 is TGCAGCGTATTAGCGGGTCCCAATGAGCAGTTCTTC.